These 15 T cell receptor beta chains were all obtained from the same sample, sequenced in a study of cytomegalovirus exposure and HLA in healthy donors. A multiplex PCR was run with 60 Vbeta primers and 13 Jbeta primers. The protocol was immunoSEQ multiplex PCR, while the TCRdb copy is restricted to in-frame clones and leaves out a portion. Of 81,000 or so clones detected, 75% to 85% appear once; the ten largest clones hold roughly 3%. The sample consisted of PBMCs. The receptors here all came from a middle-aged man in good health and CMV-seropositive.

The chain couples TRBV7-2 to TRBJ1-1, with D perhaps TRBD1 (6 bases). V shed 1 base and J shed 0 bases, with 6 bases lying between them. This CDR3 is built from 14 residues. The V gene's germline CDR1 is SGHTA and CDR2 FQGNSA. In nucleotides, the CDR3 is TGTGCCAGCAGCTTAGGGGGGCTGAACACTGAAGCTTTCTTT. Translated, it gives CASSLGGLNTEAFF. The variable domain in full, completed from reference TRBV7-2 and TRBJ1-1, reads GAGVSQSPSNKVTEKGKDVELRCDPISGHTALYWYRQSLGQGLEFLIYFQGNSAPDKSGLPSDRFSAERTGGSVSTLTIQRTQQEDSAVYLCASSLGGLNTEAFFGQGTRLTVV.

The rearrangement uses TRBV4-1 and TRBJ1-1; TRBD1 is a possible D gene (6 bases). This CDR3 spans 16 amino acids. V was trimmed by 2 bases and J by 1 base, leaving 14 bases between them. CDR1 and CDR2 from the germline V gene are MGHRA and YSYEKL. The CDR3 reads CASSQLRDTENTEAFF. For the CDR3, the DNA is TGCGCCAGCAGCCAACTAAGGGACACTGAGAACACTGAAGCTTTCTTT.

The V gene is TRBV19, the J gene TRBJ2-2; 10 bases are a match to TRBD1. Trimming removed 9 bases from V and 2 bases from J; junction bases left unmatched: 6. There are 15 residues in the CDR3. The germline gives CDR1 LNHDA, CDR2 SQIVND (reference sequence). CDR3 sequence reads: CASYRDRGNTGELFF. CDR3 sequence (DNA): TGTGCCAGCTACCGGGACAGGGGTAACACCGGGGAGCTGTTTTTT.

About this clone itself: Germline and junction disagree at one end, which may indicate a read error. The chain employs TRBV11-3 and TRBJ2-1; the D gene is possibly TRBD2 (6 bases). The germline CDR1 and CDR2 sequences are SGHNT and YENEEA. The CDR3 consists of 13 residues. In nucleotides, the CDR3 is TGTGCCAGCAGCCGGGACTCCGACAATGAGCAGTTCTTC. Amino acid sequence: CASSRDSDNEQFF.

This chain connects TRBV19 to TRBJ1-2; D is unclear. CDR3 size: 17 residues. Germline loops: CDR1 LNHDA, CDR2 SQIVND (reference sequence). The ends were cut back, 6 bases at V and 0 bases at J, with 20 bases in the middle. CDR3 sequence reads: CASREWEGRKTNYGYTF. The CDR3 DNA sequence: TGTGCCAGTAGGGAGTGGGAGGGCAGAAAAACTAACTATGGCTACACCTTC. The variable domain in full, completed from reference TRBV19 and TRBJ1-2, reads DGGITQSPKYLFRKEGQNVTLSCEQNLNHDAMYWYRQDPGQGLRLIYYSQIVNDFQKGDIAEGYSVSREKKESFPLTVTSAQKNPTAFYLCASREWEGRKTNYGYTFGSGTRLTVV.

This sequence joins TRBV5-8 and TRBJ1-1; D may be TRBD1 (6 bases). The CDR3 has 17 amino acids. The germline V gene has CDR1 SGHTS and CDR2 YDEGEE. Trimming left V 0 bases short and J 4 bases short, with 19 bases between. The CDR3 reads CASSLAGGLRGATEAFF. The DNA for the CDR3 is TGTGCCAGCAGCTTGGCCGGGGGGTTACGGGGGGCCACTGAAGCTTTCTTT.

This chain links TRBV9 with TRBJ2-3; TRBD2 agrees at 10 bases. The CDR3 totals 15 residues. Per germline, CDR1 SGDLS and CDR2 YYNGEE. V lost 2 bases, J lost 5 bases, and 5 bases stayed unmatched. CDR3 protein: CASSVPGTSEDTQYF. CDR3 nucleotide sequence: TGTGCCAGCAGCGTCCCCGGGACTAGCGAAGATACGCAGTATTTT. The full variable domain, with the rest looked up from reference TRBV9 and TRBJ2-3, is DSGVTQTPKHLITATGQRVTLRCSPRSGDLSVYWYQQSLDQGLQFLIQYYNGEERAKGNILERFSAQQFPDLHSELNLSSLELGDSALYFCASSVPGTSEDTQYFGPGTRLTVL.

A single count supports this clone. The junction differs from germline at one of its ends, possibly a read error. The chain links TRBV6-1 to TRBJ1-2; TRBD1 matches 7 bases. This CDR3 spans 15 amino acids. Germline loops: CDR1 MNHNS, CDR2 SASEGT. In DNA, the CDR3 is TGTGCCAGCAGTGAGAGTAGGGGGCGAGACTATGGCTACGCCTTC. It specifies CASSESRGRDYGYAF.

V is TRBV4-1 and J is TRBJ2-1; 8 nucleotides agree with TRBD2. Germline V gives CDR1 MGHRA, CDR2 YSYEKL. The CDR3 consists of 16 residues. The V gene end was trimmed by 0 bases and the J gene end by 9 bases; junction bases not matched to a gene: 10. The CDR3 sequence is CASSQESGLAVGEQFF. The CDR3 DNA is TGCGCCAGCAGCCAAGAGAGTGGACTAGCCGTCGGTGAGCAGTTCTTC.

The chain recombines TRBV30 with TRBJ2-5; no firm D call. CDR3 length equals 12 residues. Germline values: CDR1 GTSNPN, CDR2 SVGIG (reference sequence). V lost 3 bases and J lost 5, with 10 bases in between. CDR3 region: CAWRWASETQYF. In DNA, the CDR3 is TGTGCCTGGAGGTGGGCCAGTGAGACCCAGTACTTC.

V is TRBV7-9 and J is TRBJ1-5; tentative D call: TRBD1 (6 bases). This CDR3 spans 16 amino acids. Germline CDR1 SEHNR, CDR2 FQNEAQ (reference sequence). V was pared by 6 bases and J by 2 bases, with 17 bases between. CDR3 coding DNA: TGTGCCAGCAGTCCCCCCACACAGGGAGGCAATCAGCCCCAGCATTTT. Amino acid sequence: CASSPPTQGGNQPQHF.

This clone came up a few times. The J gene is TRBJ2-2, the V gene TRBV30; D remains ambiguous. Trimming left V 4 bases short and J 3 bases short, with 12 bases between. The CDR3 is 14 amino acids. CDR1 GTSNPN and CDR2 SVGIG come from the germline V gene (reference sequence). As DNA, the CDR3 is TGTGCCTGGATAGGAGAGACGTACACCGGGGAGCTGTTTTTT. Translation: CAWIGETYTGELFF.

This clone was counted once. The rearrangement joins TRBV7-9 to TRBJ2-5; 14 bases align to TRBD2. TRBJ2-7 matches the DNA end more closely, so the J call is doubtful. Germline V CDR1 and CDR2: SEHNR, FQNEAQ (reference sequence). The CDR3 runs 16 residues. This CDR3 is CASSRAGTSGSYEQYF. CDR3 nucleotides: TGTGCCAGCAGCCGTGCCGGGACTAGCGGGAGTTACGAGCAGTACTTC.

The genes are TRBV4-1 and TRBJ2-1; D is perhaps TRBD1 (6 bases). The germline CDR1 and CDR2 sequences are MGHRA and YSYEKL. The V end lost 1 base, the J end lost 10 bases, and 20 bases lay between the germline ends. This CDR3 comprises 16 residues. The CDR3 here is CASSQGQLADRLEQFF. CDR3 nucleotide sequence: TGCGCCAGCAGCCAAGGCCAGCTCGCGGACAGATTGGAGCAGTTCTTC.

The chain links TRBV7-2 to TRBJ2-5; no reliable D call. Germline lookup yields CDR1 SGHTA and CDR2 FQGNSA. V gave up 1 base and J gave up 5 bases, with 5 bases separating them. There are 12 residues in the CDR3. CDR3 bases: TGTGCCAGCAGCTTAGGTCGGGAGACCCAGTACTTC. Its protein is CASSLGRETQYF.